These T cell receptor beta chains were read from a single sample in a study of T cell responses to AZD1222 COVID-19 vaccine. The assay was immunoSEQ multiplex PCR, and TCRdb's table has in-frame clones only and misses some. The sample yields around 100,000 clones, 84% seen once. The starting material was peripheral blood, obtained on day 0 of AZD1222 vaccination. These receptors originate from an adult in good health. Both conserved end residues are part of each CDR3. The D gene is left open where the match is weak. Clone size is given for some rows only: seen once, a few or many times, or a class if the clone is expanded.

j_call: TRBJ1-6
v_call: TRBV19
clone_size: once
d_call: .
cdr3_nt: TGTGCCAGTAGAGGCGTCGGAGCTAATTCACCCCTCCACTTT
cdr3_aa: CASRGVGANSPLHF

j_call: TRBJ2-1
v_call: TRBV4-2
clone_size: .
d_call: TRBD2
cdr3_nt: TGTGCCAGCAGCCGAGGGACTAGTCCCTCGGTACAGTTCTTC
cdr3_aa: CASSRGTSPSVQFF

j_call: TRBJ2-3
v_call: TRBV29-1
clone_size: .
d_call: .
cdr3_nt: TGCAGCGTCATTAGACCCTTCACTGGCACAGATACGCAGTATTTT
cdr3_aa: CSVIRPFTGTDTQYF

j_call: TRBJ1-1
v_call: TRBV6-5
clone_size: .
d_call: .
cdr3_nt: TGTGCCAGCAGCTCCGGGCAGGGATGGAACACTGAAGCTTTCTTT
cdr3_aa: CASSSGQGWNTEAFF

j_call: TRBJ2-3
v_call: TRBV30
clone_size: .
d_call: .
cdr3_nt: TGTGCCTGGAGCACCGGACTGGGCACAGATACGCAGTATTTT
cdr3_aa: CAWSTGLGTDTQYF

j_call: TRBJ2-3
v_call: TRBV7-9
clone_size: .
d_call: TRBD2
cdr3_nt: TGTGCCAGCAGCACCCTGGGACCGGGGGGTGATACGCAGTATTTT
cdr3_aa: CASSTLGPGGDTQYF

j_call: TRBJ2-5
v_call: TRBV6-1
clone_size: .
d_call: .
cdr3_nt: TGTGCCAGCAGTGGCCGGGCCCCGATGAAGACCCAGTACTTC
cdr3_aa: CASSGRAPMKTQYF

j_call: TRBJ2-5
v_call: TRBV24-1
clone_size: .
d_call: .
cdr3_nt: TGTGCCACCAGCCGGGACACAGAGACCCAGTACTTC
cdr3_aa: CATSRDTETQYF

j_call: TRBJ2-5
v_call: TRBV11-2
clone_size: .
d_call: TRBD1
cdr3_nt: TGTGCCAGCAGCTCCGGGACAGGGTTGTACCAAGAGACCCAGTACTTC
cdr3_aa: CASSSGTGLYQETQYF

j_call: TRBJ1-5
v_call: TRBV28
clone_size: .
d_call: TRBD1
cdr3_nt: TGTGCCAGCAGTTTCTCGAACAGGGGCGAATTTTCTGATCAGCCCCAGCATTTT
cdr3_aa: CASSFSNRGEFSDQPQHF

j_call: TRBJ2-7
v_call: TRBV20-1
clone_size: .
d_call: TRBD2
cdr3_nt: TGCAGTGCTAGTACGACTAGCGGTCGGCTCTACGAGCAGTACTTC
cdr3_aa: CSASTTSGRLYEQYF

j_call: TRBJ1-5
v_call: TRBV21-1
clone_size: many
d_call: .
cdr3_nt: TGTGCCAGCAGCCCTAACAATCAGCCCCAGCATTTT
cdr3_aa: CASSPNNQPQHF

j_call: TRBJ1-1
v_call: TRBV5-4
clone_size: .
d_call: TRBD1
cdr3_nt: TGTGCCAGCAGCTTGATGACAGGGAAGAACACTGAAGCTTTCTTT
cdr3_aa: CASSLMTGKNTEAFF

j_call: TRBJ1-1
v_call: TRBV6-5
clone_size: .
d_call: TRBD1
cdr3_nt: TGTGCCAGCAGTTACACAGGGGGCGGGATGAACACTGAAGCTTTCTTT
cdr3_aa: CASSYTGGGMNTEAFF

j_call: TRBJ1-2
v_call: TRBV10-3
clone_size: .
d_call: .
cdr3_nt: TGTGCCATCAGTGAGCCTCGGACGGGAACAGCGGACTATGGCTACACCTTC
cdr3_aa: CAISEPRTGTADYGYTF

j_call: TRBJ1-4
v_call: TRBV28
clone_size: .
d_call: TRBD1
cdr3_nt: TGTGCCAGCAGTACAAACAGGGGCGAAAAACTGTTTTTT
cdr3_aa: CASSTNRGEKLFF

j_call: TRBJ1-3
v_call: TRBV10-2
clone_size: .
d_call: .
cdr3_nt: TGCGCCAGCCGTATACATGAGGGGAACCGGTATGGAAACACCATATATTTT
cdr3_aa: CASRIHEGNRYGNTIYF

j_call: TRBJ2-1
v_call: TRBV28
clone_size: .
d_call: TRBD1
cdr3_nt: TGTGCCAGCTGGGGAACTTGGGTGGGACAGAGCTCCTACAATGAGCAGTTCTTC
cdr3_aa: CASWGTWVGQSSYNEQFF

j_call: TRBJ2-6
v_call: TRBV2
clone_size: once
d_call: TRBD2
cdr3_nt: TGTGCCAGCAGCCCATTGCGGGGGTCTGGGGCCAACGTCCTGACTTTC
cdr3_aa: CASSPLRGSGANVLTF

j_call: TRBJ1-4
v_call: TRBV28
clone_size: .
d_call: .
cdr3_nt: TGTGCCAGCAGACGCCCACAGGGTGGAGGCGAAAAACTGTTTTTT
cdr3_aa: CASRRPQGGGEKLFF

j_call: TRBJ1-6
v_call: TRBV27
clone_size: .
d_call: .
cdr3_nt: TGTGCCAGCAGCCCCGCCCCCACGTTCTATAATTCACCCCTCCACTTT
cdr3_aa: CASSPAPTFYNSPLHF

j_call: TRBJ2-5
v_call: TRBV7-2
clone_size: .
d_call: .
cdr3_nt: TGTGCCAGCAGCTTAGCCAGTCAAGAGACCCAGTACTTC
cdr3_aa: CASSLASQETQYF

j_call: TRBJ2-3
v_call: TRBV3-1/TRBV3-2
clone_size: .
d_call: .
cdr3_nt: TGTGCCAGCAGCCAAGACCCGGGGGCAGCAGATACGCAGTATTTT
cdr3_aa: CASSQDPGAADTQYF

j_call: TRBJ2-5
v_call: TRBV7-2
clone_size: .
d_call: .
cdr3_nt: TGTGCCAGCAGCTTAGGAAGCGGGTTTAAAGAGACCCAGTACTTC
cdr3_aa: CASSLGSGFKETQYF

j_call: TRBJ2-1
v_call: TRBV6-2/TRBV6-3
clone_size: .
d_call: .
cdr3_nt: TGTGCCAGCAGTTACCCCTTGGACAGCCCCGGCTCCTACAATGAGCAGTTCTTC
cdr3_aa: CASSYPLDSPGSYNEQFF

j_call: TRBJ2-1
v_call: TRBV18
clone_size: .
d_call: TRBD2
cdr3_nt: TGTGCCAGCTCAACTCTAGCGGGGGGCAATGAGCAGTTCTTC
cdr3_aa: CASSTLAGGNEQFF

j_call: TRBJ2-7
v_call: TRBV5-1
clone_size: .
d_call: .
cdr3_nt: TGCGCCAGCAGCTTCCGGGACACGAGCTCCTACGAGCAGTACTTC
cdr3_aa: CASSFRDTSSYEQYF

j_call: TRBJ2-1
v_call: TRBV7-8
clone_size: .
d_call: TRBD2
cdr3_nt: TGTGCCAGCAGCTTATCAGCCCGGCGGGAGGTTCTAGAGCAGTTCTTC
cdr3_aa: CASSLSARREVLEQFF

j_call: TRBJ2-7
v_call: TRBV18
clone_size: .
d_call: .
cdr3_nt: TGTGCCAGCTCCTACCGACAGAGACCCTACGAGCAGTACTTC
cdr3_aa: CASSYRQRPYEQYF

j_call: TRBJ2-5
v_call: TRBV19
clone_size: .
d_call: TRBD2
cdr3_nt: TGTGCCAGTAGTGCCCACTCACTAGCGGGACTACAAGAGACCCAGTACTTC
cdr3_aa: CASSAHSLAGLQETQYF

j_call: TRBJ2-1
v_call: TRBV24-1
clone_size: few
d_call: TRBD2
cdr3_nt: TGTGCCACCAGTGATCTCGGGACTAGCGGGCCTAATGAGCAGTTCTTC
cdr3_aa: CATSDLGTSGPNEQFF

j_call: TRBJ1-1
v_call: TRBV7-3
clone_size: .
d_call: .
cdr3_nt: TGTGCCAGCAGCTTAACCAGCTTGAACACTGAAGCTTTCTTT
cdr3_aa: CASSLTSLNTEAFF

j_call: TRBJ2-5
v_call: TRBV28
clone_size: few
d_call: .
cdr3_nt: TGTGCCAGCACGTCGGGTCGGGCCTTTCGCCCTGAGACCCAGTACTTC
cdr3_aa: CASTSGRAFRPETQYF

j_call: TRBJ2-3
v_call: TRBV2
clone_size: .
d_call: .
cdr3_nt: TGTGCCAGCAGACTAAGGGATGTCGGCACAGATACGCAGTATTTT
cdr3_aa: CASRLRDVGTDTQYF

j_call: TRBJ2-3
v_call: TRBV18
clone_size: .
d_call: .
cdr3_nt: TGTGCCAGCTCACCTAATGATGGCCCGGATACGCAGTATTTT
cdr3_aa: CASSPNDGPDTQYF

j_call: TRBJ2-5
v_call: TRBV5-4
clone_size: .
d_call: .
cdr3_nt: TGTGCCAGCAGCTTGGCGGGACTCGGGAAGACCCAGTACTTC
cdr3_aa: CASSLAGLGKTQYF

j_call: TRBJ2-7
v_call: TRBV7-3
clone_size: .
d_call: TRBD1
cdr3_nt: TGTGCCAGCAGCCCCCGACAGGGGGACGAGCAGTACTTC
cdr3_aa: CASSPRQGDEQYF

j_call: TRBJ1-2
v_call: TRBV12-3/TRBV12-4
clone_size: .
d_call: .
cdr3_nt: TGTGCCCGGTCAAGGGAAGGCTACACCTTC
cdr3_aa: CARSREGYTF